A single T cell receptor beta chain is shown here with its context. Its antigen specificity is not known. No qualities accompany the bases; no much larger clone lies one base away. CDR1 and CDR2, per the germline V gene, are SNHLY and FYNNEI. V lost 6 bases and J lost 1 base, and the count of bases not matched to a germline gene is 13. The CDR3 runs 17 residues from the cysteine to the phenylalanine. CDR3 DNA is the only sequence kept; it has 51 bases, read in frame from the first base. The data belong to a study of T cell changes during pregnancy in multiple sclerosis (dated by TCRdb to the late 2010s). Broadly, across the study: Changes in the T cell repertoire over the course of pregnancy were examined in this study in women with multiple sclerosis.

The library was made by the immunoSEQ multiplex PCR assay. The clones in this table, taken by TCRdb from immuneACCESS, are in-frame only. Not every clone is retained; where verified, under half of the shortfall comes from an unresolved V gene, and the cause of the rest is unknown. Within this sample are roughly 60,000 clones, with less than 95% of them counted one time only. Approximately 2.3% of the sample rests with the top ten. The receptor's source is a female donor in good health, enrolled as a control in a pregnancy study. The chain employs TRBV2 and TRBJ2-7; TRBD2 fits 9 bases in the junction. Here the sequenced sample was peripheral blood, taken in the second trimester of pregnancy. The CDR3 region has the sequence CASSGIFGAGGSYEQYF. The nucleotide sequence reads as follows: TGTGCCAGCAGCGGGATTTTTGGGGCGGGGGGGTCCTACGAGCAGTACTTC.